Below, 4 T cell receptor beta chains from the same sample are listed, as sequenced in a study of T cell repertoires in cytomegalovirus infection. Their target antigens are unknown. TCRdb fed the reads into MiXCR, producing one record per CDR3 protein. The sample includes about 920,000 distinct CDR3 sequences, roughly 30% of them seen just once. The material was cultured CD8+ T cells from PBMCs, obtained from culture after CMV antigen stimulation. These receptors were collected from a human donor in good health (CMV status not recorded). Some clones in this sample may be carry-over from other donors' samples.

The rearrangement joins TRBV7-9 to TRBJ2-5; a possible D gene is TRBD2 (5 bases). Germline V lookup: CDR1 SEHNR, CDR2 FQNEAQ (reference sequence). The V gene lost 5 bases and the J gene lost 2 bases, with 27 bases spanning the gap. This CDR3 comprises 19 residues. CDR3 protein: CASSTTYYGVDPLQETQYF. The CDR3 DNA follows: TGTGCCAGCAGCACGACTTACTACGGGGTAGACCCTTTACAAGAGACCCAGTACTTC. Drawing the rest from reference TRBV7-9 and TRBJ2-5, the complete variable domain is DTGVSQNPRHKITKRGQNVTFRCDPISEHNRLYWYRQTLGQGPEFLTYFQNEAQLEKSRLLSDRFSAERPKGSFSTLEIQRTEQGDSAMYLCASSTTYYGVDPLQETQYFGPGTRLLVL.

The chain carries TRBV12-3 or TRBV12-4 and TRBJ1-2; D gene uncertain. Deletions cut 4 bases from V and 1 base from J, with 13 bases between. The CDR3 runs 15 residues. The CDR3: CASSSVVSDNYGYTF. The CDR3 nucleotides read TGTGCCAGCAGTTCGGTGGTTTCGGATAACTATGGCTACACCTTC.

The chain carries TRBV6-2 or TRBV6-3 and TRBJ1-5; D might be TRBD1 (6 bases). The CDR3 has 16 amino acids. Trimming took 2 bases from V and 0 from J, leaving 11 bases between them. Germline CDR1 reads MNHEY; CDR2 reads SVGEGT. In DNA, the CDR3 is TGTGCCAGCAGTTACCTAGAGGGGGGTAGCAATCAGCCCCAGCATTTT. The encoded protein is CASSYLEGGSNQPQHF.

The table lists this clonotype with a count of one. The V and J genes are TRBV20-1 and TRBJ2-1, with D perhaps matching TRBD1 (5 bases). V was clipped by 6 bases and J by 0 bases, with 6 bases between them. The V gene's germline CDR1 is DFQATT and CDR2 SNEGSKA (reference sequence). The CDR3 extends over 12 amino acids. This chain's CDR3 is CSADNSYNEQFF. The CDR3 DNA follows: TGCAGTGCGGACAACTCCTACAATGAGCAGTTCTTC.